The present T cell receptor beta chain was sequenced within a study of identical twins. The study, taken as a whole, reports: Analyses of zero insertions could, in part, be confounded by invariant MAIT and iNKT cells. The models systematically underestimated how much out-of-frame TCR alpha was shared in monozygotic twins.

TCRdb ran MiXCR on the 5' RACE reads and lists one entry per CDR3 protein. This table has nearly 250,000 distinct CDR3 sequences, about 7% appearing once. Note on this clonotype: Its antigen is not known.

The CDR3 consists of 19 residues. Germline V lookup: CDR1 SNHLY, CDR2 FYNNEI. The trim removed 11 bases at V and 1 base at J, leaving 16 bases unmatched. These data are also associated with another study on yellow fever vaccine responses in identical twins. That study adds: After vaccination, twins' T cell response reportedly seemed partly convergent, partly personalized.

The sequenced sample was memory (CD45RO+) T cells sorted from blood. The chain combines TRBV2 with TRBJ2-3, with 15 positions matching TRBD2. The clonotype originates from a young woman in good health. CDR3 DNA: TGTGCCTTCTGCTCCCCCGGGACTAGCGGGAGGTTGGGCACAGATACGCAGTATTTT. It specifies CAFCSPGTSGRLGTDTQYF.